The rows below give T cell receptor beta chains drawn from one sample of a study of cytomegalovirus exposure and HLA in healthy donors. Assay used: immunoSEQ multiplex PCR; TCRdb lists only in-frame clones, some missing. The table has around 60,000 clones, around 92% seen once. Sequencing was done on a sample of PBMCs. These receptors were obtained from a woman aged 18-30 years in good health and CMV-seronegative. Both conserved end residues are part of each CDR3. The D gene is left open where the match is weak. Size is omitted from some rows. Given values are once, few, many or a class for expanded clones.

v_call	d_call	j_call	clone_size	cdr3_nt	cdr3_aa
TRBV2	-	TRBJ2-3	-	TGTGCCAGCAATCCCGGGGGCACAGATACGCAGTATTTT	CASNPGGTDTQYF
TRBV4-1	TRBD1	TRBJ2-1	-	TGCGCCAGCAGCCAATACCTACGGTCGGGGACAGCACCCTACAATGAGCAGTTCTTC	CASSQYLRSGTAPYNEQFF
TRBV28	-	TRBJ1-3	-	TGTGCCAGCAGTTTCCTCTCGGACACCATATATTTT	CASSFLSDTIYF
TRBV9	TRBD2	TRBJ2-5	-	TGTGCCAGCAGCGTAGGTGGACTAGCGGGGCTCCAAGAGACCCAGTACTTC	CASSVGGLAGLQETQYF
TRBV28	-	TRBJ1-5	-	TGTGCCAGCGGGACATGGACGGAATATCAGCCCCAGCATTTT	CASGTWTEYQPQHF
TRBV10-3	TRBD2	TRBJ2-5	-	TGTGCCATCAGTGAGGCGGGAGCCCAAGAGACCCAGTACTTC	CAISEAGAQETQYF
TRBV4-2	-	TRBJ2-7	-	TGTGCCAGCAGCCAAGAGGATTCAGGATCCTACGAGCAGTACTTC	CASSQEDSGSYEQYF
TRBV11-2	-	TRBJ2-7	-	TGTGCCAGCAGCACCTTTGGGGGGAGCTCCTACGAGCAGTACTTC	CASSTFGGSSYEQYF
TRBV7-8	-	TRBJ2-1	-	TGTGCCAGCAGCTTAGAAGTAGCGTCGAGGGAGCAGTTCTTC	CASSLEVASREQFF
TRBV7-8	TRBD2	TRBJ2-3	-	TGTGCCAGCAGCTTCCTAGCGGGGGGCACAGATACGCAGTATTTT	CASSFLAGGTDTQYF
TRBV28	TRBD1	TRBJ2-3	-	TGTGCCAGCAAGGGACAGGAGCACACAGATACGCAGTATTTT	CASKGQEHTDTQYF
TRBV7-2	-	TRBJ2-1	-	TGTGCCAGCAGCTTTTCTCGCGATGAGCAGTTCTTC	CASSFSRDEQFF
TRBV5-1	-	TRBJ1-1	once	TGCGCCAGCAGCTTGAATCCGACGGCGGCTCTTAACACTGAAGCTTTCTTT	CASSLNPTAALNTEAFF
TRBV7-2	TRBD1	TRBJ2-7	-	TGTGCCAGCAGCTTAGAGGGACAGGGGTACTACGAGCAGTACTTC	CASSLEGQGYYEQYF
TRBV6-1	-	TRBJ2-3	few	TGTGCCAGCACAGGACTAGATACGCAGTATTTT	CASTGLDTQYF
TRBV7-2	TRBD2	TRBJ2-3	-	TGTGCCAGCAGCTTAGGGAGCGGGAGTGGGGATACGCAGTATTTT	CASSLGSGSGDTQYF
TRBV5-1	TRBD1	TRBJ2-2	-	TGCGCCAGCAACAGACAGGGTAACACCGGGGAGCTGTTTTTT	CASNRQGNTGELFF
TRBV6-1	-	TRBJ1-5	-	TGTGCCAGCAGTTTCCGGGGGGGATTTAATCAGCCCCAGCATTTT	CASSFRGGFNQPQHF
TRBV9	-	TRBJ2-5	-	TGTGCCAGCAGCGTAGGCGATTTCGAGACCCAGTACTTC	CASSVGDFETQYF
TRBV27	-	TRBJ2-5	-	TGTGCCAGCAGTTCCCGCCTCGGGACAAGCCAAGAGACCCAGTACTTC	CASSSRLGTSQETQYF
TRBV7-9	TRBD1	TRBJ2-7	-	TGTGCCAGCAGCTTCCGGGACAGGGGGTTCGAGCAGTACTTC	CASSFRDRGFEQYF
TRBV19	-	TRBJ2-7	once	TGTGCCAGTAGTATGGACAATACCTACGAGCAGTACTTC	CASSMDNTYEQYF
TRBV7-7	TRBD1	TRBJ2-5	-	TGTGCTAGCAGCCGCTGGGACAGCCAGGGGGAGACCCAGTACTTC	CASSRWDSQGETQYF
TRBV30	-	TRBJ2-7	few	TGTGCCTGGAGTCCTGCCGGGACACTTTACGAGCAGTACTTC	CAWSPAGTLYEQYF
TRBV6-5	TRBD2	TRBJ2-3	-	TGTGCCAGCACCAGACTAGCGGGAGGAATAGATACGCAGTATTTT	CASTRLAGGIDTQYF
TRBV28	TRBD1	TRBJ1-2	-	TGTGCCAGCCGGGACAGTTCTAACTATGGCTACACCTTC	CASRDSSNYGYTF
TRBV30	TRBD2	TRBJ2-1	-	TGTGCCTGGAGTGTAACAAGCGGGAGGCCCCGGGGCTACAATGAGCAGTTCTTC	CAWSVTSGRPRGYNEQFF
TRBV6-6	-	TRBJ1-2	few	TGTGCCAGCAGTTACGACGACTCAAGCTATGGCTACACCTTC	CASSYDDSSYGYTF
TRBV15	-	TRBJ2-2	-	TGTGCCACCAGCAGACCCGACAGGCATCGTATCGGGGAGCTGTTTTTT	CATSRPDRHRIGELFF